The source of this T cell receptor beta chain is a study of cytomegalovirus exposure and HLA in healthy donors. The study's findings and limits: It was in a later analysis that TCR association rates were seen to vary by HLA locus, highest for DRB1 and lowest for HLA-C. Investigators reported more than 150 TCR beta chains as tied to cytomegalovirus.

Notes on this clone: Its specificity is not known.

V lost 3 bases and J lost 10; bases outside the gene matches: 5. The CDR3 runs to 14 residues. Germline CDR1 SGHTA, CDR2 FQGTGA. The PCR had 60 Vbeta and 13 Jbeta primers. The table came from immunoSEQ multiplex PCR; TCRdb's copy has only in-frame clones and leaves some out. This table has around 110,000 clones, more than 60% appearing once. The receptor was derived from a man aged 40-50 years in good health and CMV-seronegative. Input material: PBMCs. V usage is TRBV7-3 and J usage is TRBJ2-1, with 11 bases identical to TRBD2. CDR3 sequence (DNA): TGTGCCAGCAGCTTTAGCGGGGGGGCCCGGGAGCAGTTCTTC. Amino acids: CASSFSGGAREQFF.